The 7 T cell receptor beta chains reported below all come from one sample, sequenced in a study of T cells after yellow fever vaccination. TCRdb re-derived calls from the 5' RACE reads in MiXCR, one entry per CDR3 protein. The data hold about 73,000 distinct CDR3 sequences, with over 7.5% observed a single time. The sequencing used CD8+ T cells sorted from PBMCs, collected on the day of the yellow fever booster vaccination. The receptors come from a man aged 30 to 45 who received the YFV17D yellow fever vaccine.

This clonotype was detected ten times or more. The chain couples TRBV9 to TRBJ2-3; a weak D match, TRBD2 (5 bases). The CDR3 spans 17 residues. Looked up from germline, CDR1 is SGDLS and CDR2 is YYNGEE. Deletions cut 0 bases from V and 1 base from J, with 15 bases between. The CDR3 sequence is CASSVVHSGPGTDTQYF. CDR3 coding DNA: TGTGCCAGCAGCGTAGTTCACAGCGGCCCCGGCACAGATACGCAGTATTTT.

The V call is TRBV20-1, the J call TRBJ2-1; the D gene is possibly TRBD2 (6 bases). Germline loops: CDR1 DFQATT, CDR2 SNEGSKA (reference sequence). Trimming cost V 3 bases and J 1 base, with 13 bases left between them. The CDR3 totals 15 residues. CDR3 nucleotide sequence: TGCAGTGCTAGCGGGAGCGATGAATCCTACAATGAGCAGTTCTTC. Translated: CSASGSDESYNEQFF.

The V gene is TRBV20-1, the J gene TRBJ2-1; perhaps TRBD1 as D (6 bases). Germline V gives CDR1 DFQATT, CDR2 SNEGSKA (reference sequence). Trimming took 6 bases from V and 2 from J, leaving 14 bases between them. The CDR3 contains 14 residues. CDR3 residues: CSALIQGTYNEQFF. The CDR3 nucleotides are TGCAGTGCCTTAATACAGGGAACCTACAATGAGCAGTTCTTC.

The table lists this clonotype with many counts. This sequence joins TRBV29-1 and TRBJ2-1, with D possibly being TRBD1 or TRBD2 (5 bases each). CDR3 size: 11 residues. Germline V gene sequence: CDR1 SQVTM, CDR2 ANQGSEA. Trimming took 7 bases from V and 8 from J, leaving 12 bases between them. CDR3 loop: CSAARGDEQFF. The CDR3 DNA sequence: TGCAGCGCCGCACGGGGCGATGAGCAGTTCTTC.

This clonotype was picked up a small number of times. The rearrangement links TRBV6-5 to TRBJ2-7, with D uncertain. The CDR3 loop spans 14 amino acids. Trimming took off 2 bases at V and 4 bases at J, with 12 bases between the two ends. Germline CDR1 and CDR2: MNHEY and SVGAGI. CDR3 sequence (DNA): TGTGCCAGCAGTTACGGTAGTAAGGGTTACGAGCAGTACTTC. This translates into CASSYGSKGYEQYF.

This clonotype was picked up a small number of times. The genes are TRBV7-9 and TRBJ2-7; D is ambiguous. V gave up 3 bases and J gave up 0 bases, with 6 bases separating them. CDR3 length: 13 residues. In germline, CDR1 is SEHNR, CDR2 FQNEAQ (reference sequence). For the CDR3, the DNA is TGTGCCAGCAGCTTGATGACCTCCTACGAGCAGTACTTC. This gives the protein CASSLMTSYEQYF.

V gene TRBV5-4 combines with J gene TRBJ2-3, with 14 bases aligning to TRBD2. This CDR3 spans 17 amino acids. Trimming at V came to 4 bases and at J to 4 bases, leaving 8 bases not matched to a gene. Germline CDR1 reads SGHNT; CDR2 reads YYREEE (reference sequence). The CDR3: CASSAGLAGGIADTQYF. The DNA for the CDR3 is TGTGCCAGCAGCGCCGGACTAGCGGGAGGTATCGCAGATACGCAGTATTTT.